The 26 T cell receptor beta chains given below trace back to one sample, sequenced in a study of PD-L1 blockade in urothelial cancer. The repertoire was sequenced with immunoSEQ multiplex PCR; TCRdb's copy has only in-frame clones and lacks some. In the table there are some 71,000 clones, less than 90% of which are singletons. The source was PBMCs, collected around atezolizumab (anti-PD-L1) treatment. These receptors were taken from a man in his 60s with urothelial cancer.

This clone was picked up one time. The rearrangement links TRBV28 to TRBJ2-7, with 9 bases aligning to TRBD1. V dropped 6 bases and J dropped 4; count of bases not matched to a gene: 7. This CDR3 is built from 14 residues. Per the germline V gene, CDR1 is MDHEN and CDR2 is SYDVKM. Here the CDR3 reads CASSPGTGRYEQYF. Written as DNA, the CDR3 is TGTGCCAGCAGCCCCGGGACAGGGCGTTACGAGCAGTACTTC.

The genes are TRBV7-8 and TRBJ2-1, with a possible D match to TRBD1 (5 bases). Between the trimmed V and J ends, which lost 4 bases and 6 bases, there was a span of 7 bases. Germline CDR1 and CDR2: SGHVS and FQNEAQ. The CDR3 length is 12 residues. The chain's CDR3 is CASSWQGNEQFF. CDR3 in DNA: TGTGCCAGCAGCTGGCAGGGCAATGAGCAGTTCTTC.

This clone has only one observation. V is TRBV4-1 and J is TRBJ1-1; the D is unclear. V was trimmed by 1 base and J by 7 bases, leaving 7 bases between them. The V gene's germline CDR1 is MGHRA and CDR2 YSYEKL. This CDR3 spans 12 amino acids. This chain's CDR3 is CASSQGSFEAFF. CDR3 bases: TGCGCCAGCAGCCAAGGTTCCTTTGAAGCTTTCTTT.

The chain joins TRBV9 to TRBJ2-1; D perhaps matches TRBD2 (5 bases). Trimming took 2 bases from V and 0 from J, leaving 15 bases between them. This CDR3 has 17 residues. In germline, CDR1 is SGDLS, CDR2 YYNGEE. CDR3 DNA: TGTGCCAGCAGCGTGGGGTTGTTGGGGAGCTCCTACAATGAGCAGTTCTTC. Translated, it gives CASSVGLLGSSYNEQFF.

The chain is built from TRBV18 and TRBJ2-7; 8 bases match TRBD1. The CDR3 spans 12 residues. The germline V gene encodes CDR1 KGHSH and CDR2 LQKENI. Trimming cost V 5 bases and J 5 bases; bases outside gene matches: 2. The CDR3: CASSATGDEQYF. DNA for the CDR3: TGTGCCAGCTCAGCGACAGGGGACGAGCAGTACTTC.

J is TRBJ1-1 and V is TRBV7-9; no clear D. The germline V gene encodes CDR1 SEHNR and CDR2 FQNEAQ (reference sequence). This CDR3 contains 14 residues. Trimming left V 10 bases short and J 1 base short, with 16 bases between. Written as DNA, the CDR3 is TGTGCCACCACAAGTTTCCGGGGGAACACTGAAGCTTTCTTT. Translating it yields CATTSFRGNTEAFF.

The V call is TRBV9, the J call TRBJ2-5; 7 bases are a match to TRBD1. Losses at the gene ends were 0 bases for V and 2 bases for J; bases not matched to a gene: 10. The CDR3 is 17 residues long. Germline V gene lookup returns CDR1 SGDLS and CDR2 YYNGEE. CDR3 residues: CASSVAATGYSQETQYF. CDR3 DNA sequence: TGTGCCAGCAGCGTAGCTGCGACAGGGTATTCACAAGAGACCCAGTACTTC.

V gene TRBV11-2 combines with J gene TRBJ1-1; D ambiguous. V shed 0 bases and J shed 5 bases, with 7 bases lying between them. This CDR3 contains 13 residues. Looked up from germline, CDR1 is SGHAT and CDR2 is FQNNGV. The CDR3 bases are TGTGCCAGCAGCTTAGAGGAGGGAACTGAAGCTTTCTTT. Residues: CASSLEEGTEAFF.

Of note for this clone: Other DNA sequences from this sample encode an identical CDR3 as well. The chain recombines TRBV9 with TRBJ2-7, with a possible D match to TRBD2 (5 bases). Germline CDR1 and CDR2: SGDLS and YYNGEE. V lost 0 bases to trimming and J lost 3 bases, with 7 bases between them. The CDR3 covers 13 residues. CDR3 region: CASSVAGSYEQYF. In nucleotides, the CDR3 is TGTGCCAGCAGCGTAGCGGGAAGCTACGAGCAGTACTTC.

The V and J genes are TRBV28 and TRBJ2-2; D is unresolved. CDR1 MDHEN and CDR2 SYDVKM come from the germline V gene. Trimming took off 8 bases at V and 5 bases at J, with 12 bases between the two ends. The CDR3 totals 13 residues. The CDR3 loop reads CASVMFRTGELFF. The DNA of the CDR3 is TGTGCCAGCGTCATGTTCCGGACCGGGGAGCTGTTTTTT. Variable domain in full (rest from reference TRBV28 and TRBJ2-2): DVKVTQSSRYLVKRTGEKVFLECVQDMDHENMFWYRQDPGLGLRLIYFSYDVKMKEKGDIPEGYSVSREKKERFSLILESASTNQTSMYLCASVMFRTGELFFGEGSRLTVL.

V is TRBV30 and J is TRBJ2-1; the D gene is possibly TRBD2 (7 bases). V lost 2 bases and J lost 9, with 14 bases in between. The CDR3 consists of 13 residues. Germline CDR1 is GTSNPN and CDR2 is SVGIG (reference sequence). In DNA, the CDR3 is TGTGCCTGGAGTCGGGGGGCTGTGGGTGAGCAGTTCTTC. Protein: CAWSRGAVGEQFF.

V usage is TRBV19 and J usage is TRBJ2-1; 9 bases match TRBD2. This CDR3 has 15 residues. Germline assignment: CDR1 LNHDA and CDR2 SQIVND (reference sequence). Unmatched junction bases numbered 4, after V lost 2 bases and J lost 5 bases. CDR3 protein: CASSILAGFNNEQFF. CDR3 nucleotides: TGTGCCAGTAGTATACTAGCGGGATTCAACAATGAGCAGTTCTTC.

The gene calls are TRBV28 and TRBJ1-3, with D possibly matching TRBD1 (5 bases). The length of the CDR3 is 17 residues. V shed 3 bases and J shed 0 bases, with 15 bases lying between them. CDR1 MDHEN and CDR2 SYDVKM come from the germline V gene. CDR3 region: CASSFLRAGSSGNTIYF. CDR3 nucleotide sequence: TGTGCCAGCAGTTTCCTTCGGGCAGGGTCCTCTGGAAACACCATATATTTT.

This chain joins TRBV18 and TRBJ1-4; TRBD1 matches at 11 bases. With V trimmed by 5 bases and J by 7 bases, 12 bases remained unmatched. The CDR3 has 17 amino acids. Germline V gene data show CDR1 as KGHSH and CDR2 as LQKENI. The CDR3 DNA follows: TGTGCCAGCTCATACTACAGAGGACAGGGGGCGACTGAAAAACTGTTTTTT. Residues: CASSYYRGQGATEKLFF.

The chain joins TRBV15 to TRBJ2-1; 11 positions agree with TRBD2. Germline values: CDR1 LNHNV, CDR2 YYDKDF (reference sequence). The V gene end was trimmed by 0 bases and the J gene end by 4 bases; junction bases not matched to a gene: 5. The CDR3 has 17 residues. The CDR3 loop is CATSRDPGTSGYNEQFF. As DNA, the CDR3 is TGTGCCACCAGCAGAGATCCCGGGACTAGCGGTTACAATGAGCAGTTCTTC.

The rearrangement links TRBV7-9 to TRBJ2-2, with 7 bases fitting TRBD2. CDR3 size: 16 residues. V gave up 1 base and J gave up 1 base; unmatched junction bases: 3. Germline values: CDR1 SEHNR, CDR2 FQNEAQ (reference sequence). The CDR3 DNA reads TGTGCCAGCAGCTTAGGCGGGGGAGTGAACACCGGGGAGCTGTTTTTT. This sequence encodes CASSLGGGVNTGELFF.

This sequence joins TRBV9 and TRBJ2-3; the match to TRBD1 covers 8 bases. There are 15 residues in the CDR3. Unmatched junction bases numbered 6, after V lost 2 bases and J lost 4 bases. The germline V gene encodes CDR1 SGDLS and CDR2 YYNGEE. CDR3 amino acids: CASSVDRVGSDTQYF. DNA of the CDR3: TGTGCCAGCAGCGTGGACAGGGTAGGGTCAGATACGCAGTATTTT. Using reference TRBV9 and TRBJ2-3 for the parts outside the CDR3, the full variable domain is DSGVTQTPKHLITATGQRVTLRCSPRSGDLSVYWYQQSLDQGLQFLIQYYNGEERAKGNILERFSAQQFPDLHSELNLSSLELGDSALYFCASSVDRVGSDTQYFGPGTRLTVL.

The chain is built from TRBV27 and TRBJ2-7, with D uncertain. Trimming left V 5 bases short and J 0 bases short, with 14 bases between. The CDR3 has 15 amino acids. Germline V gene lookup returns CDR1 MNHEY and CDR2 SMNVEV (reference sequence). CDR3 loop: CASSPAAISSYEQYF. CDR3 in DNA: TGTGCCAGCAGTCCCGCCGCGATTTCCTCCTACGAGCAGTACTTC.

This chain uses TRBV5-4 with TRBJ2-7; TRBD2 agrees at 7 bases. V shed 0 bases and J 1 base; nucleotides not matched to a gene: 13. The CDR3 is 18 residues long. The germline gives CDR1 SGHNT, CDR2 YYREEE (reference sequence). The CDR3 here is CASSLVGLADPSSYEQYF. In nucleotides, the CDR3 is TGTGCCAGCAGCTTGGTCGGCCTAGCGGACCCATCTTCCTACGAGCAGTACTTC.

The rearrangement links TRBV5-5 to TRBJ1-1; 9 bases line up with TRBD1. From germline, CDR1 is SGHKS and CDR2 YYEKEE (reference sequence). V lost 1 base and J lost 5; bases outside the gene matches: 12. The CDR3 runs 17 residues. This chain's CDR3 is CASSLPAGTGSKTEAFF. The CDR3 DNA sequence: TGTGCCAGCAGCTTGCCAGCCGGGACAGGGTCGAAAACTGAAGCTTTCTTT. The full variable domain, completed using reference TRBV5-5 and TRBJ1-1, is DAGVTQSPTHLIKTRGQQVTLRCSPISGHKSVSWYQQVLGQGPQFIFQYYEKEERGRGNFPDRFSARQFPNYSSELNVNALLLGDSALYLCASSLPAGTGSKTEAFFGQGTRLTVV.

In this sample, this clone turned up a few times. The CDR3 DNA reads as TGTGCCAGCTCACCGACGACAGGGGTAGAGCAGCCCCAGCATTTT. Translating gives CASSPTTGVEQPQHF. The chain links TRBV18 to TRBJ1-5; 8 bases fit TRBD1. The CDR3 totals 15 residues. After removal of 3 bases from V and 7 bases from J, the junction contained 8 bases not matched to a gene. The germline gives CDR1 KGHSH, CDR2 LQKENI.

The J gene is TRBJ2-1, the V gene TRBV11-2; 7 bases are a match to TRBD1. The CDR3 spans 15 residues. After removal of 1 base from V and 10 bases from J, the junction contained 10 bases not matched to a gene. Germline V CDR1 and CDR2: SGHAT, FQNNGV. CDR3 DNA sequence: TGTGCCAGCAGCTTAGGAGGGGGCGGCAAATGGGAGCAGTTCTTC. Its protein is CASSLGGGGKWEQFF.

The chain recombines TRBV19 with TRBJ1-2, with D perhaps TRBD1 (5 bases). Germline V gene data show CDR1 as LNHDA and CDR2 as SQIVND (reference sequence). CDR3 length equals 14 residues. V lost 7 bases and J lost 7, with 19 bases in between. CDR3 in amino acids: CASTLGQGTPGYTF. CDR3 DNA: TGTGCCAGTACCCTGGGGCAGGGAACCCCTGGCTACACCTTC.

The rearrangement joins TRBV6-5 to TRBJ1-5; possible D gene TRBD1, 5 bases. The V gene lost 5 bases and the J gene lost 5 bases, with 10 bases spanning the gap. The CDR3 has 13 amino acids. CDR1 MNHEY and CDR2 SVGAGI come from the germline V gene. CDR3 bases: TGTGCCAGCAGTATATCAGGGTATCAGCCCCAGCATTTT. This sequence encodes CASSISGYQPQHF.

The V gene is TRBV19, the J gene TRBJ2-3; D call uncertain. The CDR3 contains 13 residues. Germline values: CDR1 LNHDA, CDR2 SQIVND (reference sequence). Trimming pared 4 bases from V and 5 bases from J, leaving 10 bases between. CDR3 DNA: TGTGCCAGTAGTAGTCTAGATGGAGATACGCAGTATTTT. Its translation: CASSSLDGDTQYF. The full variable domain, in which reference TRBV19 and TRBJ2-3 provide the parts outside the CDR3, is DGGITQSPKYLFRKEGQNVTLSCEQNLNHDAMYWYRQDPGQGLRLIYYSQIVNDFQKGDIAEGYSVSREKKESFPLTVTSAQKNPTAFYLCASSSLDGDTQYFGPGTRLTVL.

The genes are TRBV2 and TRBJ1-6; D remains unclear. CDR3 length equals 11 residues. Germline CDR1 reads SNHLY; CDR2 reads FYNNEI. V was pared by 3 bases and J by 12 bases, with 6 bases between. As DNA, the CDR3 is TGTGCCAGCAGTGATGCGGGACCCCTCCACTTT. It specifies CASSDAGPLHF.